These 21 T cell receptor beta chains were sequenced from one sample in a study of T-cell reconstitution after alpha-beta-depleted transplantation in children. Unique molecular identifiers tagged the TCRbeta library. From the PCR reads, TCRdb called clonotypes with MiXCR, one entry per CDR3 protein. This sample yields roughly 110,000 distinct CDR3 sequences, of which 10% are seen a single time; nearly 35% belongs to the top ten. The specimen comprised PBMCs, sampled before TCRalphabeta/CD19-depleted stem cell transplant. The receptors here all came from a boy between 2 and 10 years old with acute lymphoblastic leukemia, due to receive a stem cell transplant.

This clonotype turned up a few times. The genes are TRBV27 and TRBJ2-1, with 8 bases identical to TRBD2. Unmatched junction bases numbered 4, after V lost 6 bases and J lost 0 bases. Germline CDR1 MNHEY, CDR2 SMNVEV (reference sequence). This CDR3 spans 15 amino acids. The CDR3 DNA reads TGTGCCAGCAGGGGAAGCGGGAGCTCCTACAATGAGCAGTTCTTC. Translated, it gives CASRGSGSSYNEQFF.

The rearrangement uses TRBV20-1 and TRBJ1-5; D is unresolved. V was pared by 2 bases and J by 5 bases, with 7 bases between. This CDR3 region has 12 residues. Germline loops: CDR1 DFQATT, CDR2 SNEGSKA (reference sequence). The CDR3 spells CSARLRDQPQHF. Here the CDR3 DNA reads TGCAGTGCTAGATTAAGGGATCAGCCCCAGCATTTT.

Turning to this clonotype: A read error may explain this, as a much larger clone is one base away. The conserved closing phenylalanine or tryptophan is absent in this CDR3, likely reflecting a read error. The V gene is TRBV20-1, the J gene TRBJ2-7, with a possible D match to TRBD2 (7 bases). Germline V gives CDR1 DFQATT, CDR2 SNEGSKA (reference sequence). The CDR3 consists of 16 residues. The ends were cut back, 6 bases at V and 1 base at J, with 22 bases in the middle. The CDR3 protein is CSAMEGGGSSSYEQYY. Written as DNA, the CDR3 is TGCAGTGCCATGGAGGGGGGCGGGAGTTCTTCCTACGAGCAGTACTAC.

The chain combines TRBV29-1 with TRBJ1-1; no definite D call. CDR3 length: 12 residues. CDR1 and CDR2 from the germline V gene are SQVTM and ANQGSEA. Trimming cost V 5 bases and J 6 bases, with 13 bases left between them. CDR3 sequence (DNA): TGCAGCGTTCGTTACGGCCGCCCTGAAGCTTTCTTT. It yields the protein CSVRYGRPEAFF.

The chain carries TRBV27 and TRBJ1-5, with a weak D call TRBD1 (6 bases). V lost 6 bases and J 5 bases, leaving 14 bases between the germline ends. The CDR3 covers 14 residues. Germline V gene sequence: CDR1 MNHEY, CDR2 SMNVEV (reference sequence). The CDR3 DNA reads as TGTGCCAGCAGCCCTGACAGGTTCTATCAGCCCCAGCATTTT. Residues: CASSPDRFYQPQHF.

The J gene is TRBJ1-6, the V gene TRBV4-1; the D is unclear. Trimming removed 1 base at V and 13 bases at J, with 17 bases between. This CDR3 is built from 15 residues. CDR1 and CDR2 (germline): MGHRA, YSYEKL. In DNA form, the CDR3 reads TGCGCCAGCAGCCAAGGACCCTGGGGAGAGTTCCCCCTCCACTTT. Its protein product is CASSQGPWGEFPLHF.

The sample holds a few counts of this clonotype. The rearrangement joins TRBV4-1 to TRBJ2-2; 11 nucleotides match TRBD2. The CDR3 extends over 16 amino acids. V dropped 4 bases and J dropped 4; count of bases not matched to a gene: 5. Germline CDR1 MGHRA, CDR2 YSYEKL. CDR3 amino acids: CASSPRTSGLTGELFF. As DNA, the CDR3 is TGCGCCAGCAGCCCCCGGACTAGCGGGCTCACCGGGGAGCTGTTTTTT.

CDR3 DNA sequence: TGTGCCAGCAGTTACTCTATGTCGGCTCTGAACACTGAAGCTTTCTTT. Its protein is CASSYSMSALNTEAFF. This chain joins TRBV6-5 and TRBJ1-1, with D hard to call. CDR1 and CDR2 (germline): MNHEY, SVGAGI. The V gene lost 0 bases and the J gene lost 0 bases, with 11 bases spanning the gap. This CDR3 has 16 residues.

This chain joins TRBV11-1 and TRBJ2-7; 15 bases map to TRBD2. Germline V lookup: CDR1 SGHAT, CDR2 FQDESV (reference sequence). Trimming cost V 5 bases and J 5 bases; bases outside gene matches: 7. This CDR3 is 16 amino acids long. CDR3 region: CASSKGLAGGSDEQYF. In DNA form, the CDR3 reads TGTGCCAGCAGCAAGGGACTAGCGGGAGGTAGCGACGAGCAGTACTTC. The entire variable domain, with the rest obtained from reference TRBV11-1 and TRBJ2-7, is as follows: EAEVAQSPRYKITEKSQAVAFWCDPISGHATLYWYRQILGQGPELLVQFQDESVVDDSQLPKDRFSAERLKGVDSTLKIQPAELGDSAMYLCASSKGLAGGSDEQYFGPGTRLTVT.

V and J are TRBV3-1 and TRBJ2-5, with a tentative D call TRBD2 (6 bases). The CDR3 loop spans 14 amino acids. Trimming took 4 bases from V and 4 from J, leaving 13 bases between them. CDR1 and CDR2 (germline): LGHDT, YNNKEL (reference sequence). CDR3: CASSPSRGRETQYF. The CDR3 DNA follows: TGTGCCAGCAGCCCCTCCCGGGGGAGAGAGACCCAGTACTTC.

Many counts were recorded for this clonotype. V usage is TRBV12-3 or TRBV12-4 and J usage is TRBJ1-1; D uncertain. The CDR3 covers 15 residues. Trimming took off 1 base at V and 3 bases at J, with 12 bases between the two ends. The DNA of the CDR3 is TGTGCCAGCAGTTTAGGGGCGAGACCCTACACTGAAGCTTTCTTT. Its translation is CASSLGARPYTEAFF.

The V gene is TRBV12-3 or TRBV12-4, the J gene TRBJ2-3, with unresolved D. The CDR3 runs 15 residues. V was cut by 1 base and J by 3 bases, with 11 bases left in between. The CDR3 sequence: CASSLGYGITDTQYF. The CDR3 DNA reads TGTGCCAGCAGTTTAGGTTACGGAATTACAGATACGCAGTATTTT.

This clonotype was counted between two and nine times. The rearrangement links TRBV29-1 to TRBJ2-5, with 7 bases identical to TRBD1. The length of the CDR3 is 14 residues. After removal of 5 bases from V and 4 bases from J, the junction contained 10 bases not matched to a gene. CDR1 is SQVTM and CDR2 is ANQGSEA in the germline V gene. The CDR3 nucleotides are TGCAGCGTTTCCGTGACAGGGTTGGGAGAGACCCAGTACTTC. The encoded protein is CSVSVTGLGETQYF. The full variable domain, in which reference TRBV29-1 and TRBJ2-5 provide the parts outside the CDR3, is SAVISQKPSRDICQRGTSLTIQCQVDSQVTMMFWYRQQPGQSLTLIATANQGSEATYESGFVIDKFPISRPNLTFSTLTVSNMSPEDSSIYLCSVSVTGLGETQYFGPGTRLLVL.

The V and J genes are TRBV7-6 and TRBJ2-1; possibly TRBD2 for D (5 bases). Germline V gene sequence: CDR1 SGHVS, CDR2 FNYEAQ. Trimming cost V 4 bases and J 4 bases, with 20 bases left between them. The CDR3 loop spans 17 amino acids. The CDR3 DNA reads as TGTGCCAGCAGCTCAGCCCCAACGGCTAGCCGGTACAATGAGCAGTTCTTC. Its protein product is CASSSAPTASRYNEQFF. The full variable domain, its missing parts supplied by reference TRBV7-6 and TRBJ2-1, is GAGVSQSPRYKVTKRGQDVALRCDPISGHVSLYWYRQALGQGPEFLTYFNYEAQQDKSGLPNDRFSAERPEGSISTLTIQRTEQRDSAMYRCASSSAPTASRYNEQFFGPGTRLTVL.

This clonotype was picked up one time. This chain uses TRBV5-1 with TRBJ2-7, with a weak D call TRBD1 (5 bases). V was trimmed by 9 bases and J by 6 bases, leaving 19 bases between them. The CDR3 sequence is 13 residues long. Germline loops: CDR1 SGHRS, CDR2 YFSETQ. In nucleotides, the CDR3 is TGCGCCAACAGGATGGATCCAGGGCTCGAGCAGTACTTC. Translated, it gives CANRMDPGLEQYF.

This clonotype was seen more than once but under ten times. V is TRBV15 and J is TRBJ1-5; tentative D call: TRBD1 (6 bases). The ends were cut back, 5 bases at V and 6 bases at J, with 17 bases in the middle. Per germline, CDR1 LNHNV and CDR2 YYDKDF (reference sequence). CDR3 length: 15 amino acids. The CDR3 DNA reads TGTGCCACCAGCGGCAAACAGGGTCCCTCTCAGCCCCAGCATTTT. It is translated as CATSGKQGPSQPQHF.

This clonotype was counted at least ten times. The chain links TRBV10-1 to TRBJ2-3; 7 nucleotides match TRBD2. CDR1 WNHNN and CDR2 SYGVQD come from the germline V gene (reference sequence). Trimming cost V 0 bases and J 9 bases; bases outside gene matches: 9. The CDR3 has 15 amino acids. DNA of the CDR3: TGCGCCAGCAGTGAGTCGGGGCGGGAGAGGACCACGCAGTATTTT. This codes for CASSESGRERTTQYF.

This clonotype was picked up many times. J is TRBJ2-1 and V is TRBV12-3 or TRBV12-4; 12 nucleotides line up with TRBD2. V was pared by 6 bases and J by 7 bases, with 7 bases of the junction left unmatched. The CDR3 length is 15 residues. DNA of the CDR3: TGTGCCAGCAGCCAGGGACTAGCGGGCGGGAATGAGCAGTTCTTC. Translation: CASSQGLAGGNEQFF.

A few counts support this clonotype. The chain joins TRBV2 to TRBJ2-1, with a weak D call TRBD2 (6 bases). V dropped 4 bases and J dropped 6 bases, with 10 bases sitting between them. This CDR3 region has 13 residues. Germline V lookup: CDR1 SNHLY, CDR2 FYNNEI. CDR3 in amino acids: CASSVYGGNEQFF. The CDR3 nucleotides read TGTGCCAGCAGTGTATACGGGGGCAATGAGCAGTTCTTC.

This sequence joins TRBV5-1 and TRBJ2-7, with D perhaps matching TRBD1 (6 bases). The CDR3 consists of 13 residues. Germline V gene data show CDR1 as SGHRS and CDR2 as YFSETQ. Between the trimmed V and J ends, which lost 4 bases and 6 bases, there was a span of 14 bases. CDR3 protein: CASSTGTFTEQYF. CDR3 nucleotide sequence: TGCGCCAGCAGCACCGGGACATTTACCGAGCAGTACTTC. The entire variable domain, with the rest obtained from reference TRBV5-1 and TRBJ2-7, is as follows: KAGVTQTPRYLIKTRGQQVTLSCSPISGHRSVSWYQQTPGQGLQFLFEYFSETQRNKGNFPGRFSGRQFSNSRSEMNVSTLELGDSALYLCASSTGTFTEQYFGPGTRLTVT.

The chain uses TRBV10-1 and TRBJ2-2; the match to TRBD1 covers 7 bases. The V and J ends lost 0 bases and 4 bases, in that order; junction bases with no gene match: 5. Germline V gene sequence: CDR1 WNHNN, CDR2 SYGVQD (reference sequence). The CDR3 is made up of 16 amino acids. The CDR3 DNA reads TGCGCCAGCAGTGAGTCCCGGACAGGAGTCACCGGGGAGCTGTTTTTT. The encoded protein is CASSESRTGVTGELFF.